This is a list of T cell receptor beta chains from one sample in a study of blood T cell repertoires in COVID-19. Generated by immunoSEQ multiplex PCR, the TCRdb table keeps only in-frame clones and is missing some. The table lists 35,000 to 50,000 clones, 70% to 90% of them singletons, with 8.4% in the top ten. Specimen: peripheral blood. All receptors derive from a man between 60 and 75 years old with active COVID-19. Both conserved end residues are part of each CDR3. The D gene is left open where the match is weak. A clone size is listed for some rows: how often the clone was seen (once, few, many), or a class if it is expanded.

v_call: TRBV2
j_call: TRBJ1-5
d_call: TRBD1
cdr3_length: 15
clone_size: medium-sized
cdr3_nt: TGTGCCAGCACCGGAACCGGGACAGGGGATCAGCCCCAGCATTTT
cdr3_aa: CASTGTGTGDQPQHF

v_call: TRBV15
j_call: TRBJ1-1
d_call: TRBD1
cdr3_length: 15
clone_size: .
cdr3_nt: TGTGCCACCAGCAGCCAACAGGGGGCAAGGACTGAAGCTTTCTTT
cdr3_aa: CATSSQQGARTEAFF

v_call: TRBV10-3
j_call: TRBJ2-3
d_call: .
cdr3_length: 15
clone_size: medium-sized
cdr3_nt: TGTGCCATCAGTGAGCCCAAGGGGTCCACAGATACGCAGTATTTT
cdr3_aa: CAISEPKGSTDTQYF

v_call: TRBV11-2
j_call: TRBJ2-2
d_call: TRBD2
cdr3_length: 15
clone_size: .
cdr3_nt: TGTGCCAGCAGTCTTAGCGGGCGGGACACCGGGGAGCTGTTTTTT
cdr3_aa: CASSLSGRDTGELFF

v_call: TRBV12-3/TRBV12-4
j_call: TRBJ2-7
d_call: TRBD1
cdr3_length: 11
clone_size: .
cdr3_nt: TGTGCCAGCAGTTTAGGGACAGGGCAGTACTTC
cdr3_aa: CASSLGTGQYF

v_call: TRBV29-1
j_call: TRBJ2-7
d_call: TRBD1
cdr3_length: 10
clone_size: few
cdr3_nt: TGCAGCGTCCGGACAGGCGAGCAGTACTTC
cdr3_aa: CSVRTGEQYF

v_call: TRBV2
j_call: TRBJ2-3
d_call: TRBD1
cdr3_length: 14
clone_size: .
cdr3_nt: TGTGCCAGCAGTTTAGGGACAGGGCTAGATACGCAGTATTTT
cdr3_aa: CASSLGTGLDTQYF

v_call: TRBV6-1
j_call: TRBJ2-3
d_call: TRBD1
cdr3_length: 17
clone_size: once
cdr3_nt: TGTGCCAGCAGTGAAGCGGTGAGACAGGGTGGAGGAGATACGCAGTATTTT
cdr3_aa: CASSEAVRQGGGDTQYF

v_call: TRBV20-1
j_call: TRBJ2-7
d_call: .
cdr3_length: 13
clone_size: .
cdr3_nt: TGCAGTGCTAGTCACTCCGCGGGGAACGAGCAGTACTTC
cdr3_aa: CSASHSAGNEQYF

v_call: TRBV7-2
j_call: TRBJ1-1
d_call: .
cdr3_length: 14
clone_size: .
cdr3_nt: TGTGCCAGCAGCTCGTACTTCGCGAACACTGAAGCTTTCTTT
cdr3_aa: CASSSYFANTEAFF

v_call: TRBV6-5
j_call: TRBJ1-2
d_call: TRBD1
cdr3_length: 12
clone_size: .
cdr3_nt: TGTGCCGTCCGCGGGACAGGAAGCGGCTACACCTTC
cdr3_aa: CAVRGTGSGYTF

v_call: TRBV6-5
j_call: TRBJ2-1
d_call: TRBD2
cdr3_length: 15
clone_size: few
cdr3_nt: TGTGCCAGCAATAGACTAGCGGGAGGGTGGAATGAGCAGTTCTTC
cdr3_aa: CASNRLAGGWNEQFF

v_call: TRBV5-4
j_call: TRBJ2-7
d_call: TRBD2
cdr3_length: 14
clone_size: once
cdr3_nt: TGTGCCAGCAGCTTAGGTAGCGGGAGCTCCGAGCAGTACTTC
cdr3_aa: CASSLGSGSSEQYF

v_call: TRBV29-1
j_call: TRBJ2-2
d_call: .
cdr3_length: 14
clone_size: .
cdr3_nt: TGCAGCGTTAAGCAGGGATTTGACACCGGGGAGCTGTTTTTT
cdr3_aa: CSVKQGFDTGELFF

v_call: TRBV2
j_call: TRBJ2-5
d_call: .
cdr3_length: 11
clone_size: .
cdr3_nt: TGTGCCAGCAGTTTCAAAGAGACCCAGTACTTC
cdr3_aa: CASSFKETQYF

v_call: TRBV4-2
j_call: TRBJ2-7
d_call: TRBD2
cdr3_length: 14
clone_size: .
cdr3_nt: TGTGCCAGCAGCGGACTAGCGGGACCCTACGAGCAGTACTTC
cdr3_aa: CASSGLAGPYEQYF

v_call: TRBV3-1/TRBV3-2
j_call: TRBJ2-6
d_call: .
cdr3_length: 15
clone_size: .
cdr3_nt: TGTGCCAGCACCCCCAGCACTACAGGGGCCAACGTCCTGACTTTC
cdr3_aa: CASTPSTTGANVLTF

v_call: TRBV7-6
j_call: TRBJ2-1
d_call: TRBD2
cdr3_length: 15
clone_size: .
cdr3_nt: TGTGCCAGCAGCTTCCTAGCGGGAGCCTACAATGAGCAGTTCTTC
cdr3_aa: CASSFLAGAYNEQFF

v_call: TRBV5-1
j_call: TRBJ2-7
d_call: .
cdr3_length: 14
clone_size: .
cdr3_nt: TGCGCCAGCAGCTTGCCGGACGGGGTTGCCGAGCAGTACTTC
cdr3_aa: CASSLPDGVAEQYF

v_call: TRBV2
j_call: TRBJ2-3
d_call: .
cdr3_length: 20
clone_size: .
cdr3_nt: TGTGCCAGCAGGGAACTTACGGATATTAGCGTCGAACTTAGCACAGATACGCAGTATTTT
cdr3_aa: CASRELTDISVELSTDTQYF

v_call: TRBV28
j_call: TRBJ1-5
d_call: .
cdr3_length: 15
clone_size: .
cdr3_nt: TGTGCCAGCAGTTTAGCCAGTTATAGCAATCAGCCCCAGCATTTT
cdr3_aa: CASSLASYSNQPQHF

v_call: TRBV12-3/TRBV12-4
j_call: TRBJ1-6
d_call: .
cdr3_length: 12
clone_size: .
cdr3_nt: TGTGCCAGCAGTTTTCCCCAATTAGTCCTCCACTTT
cdr3_aa: CASSFPQLVLHF

v_call: TRBV7-3
j_call: TRBJ1-1
d_call: .
cdr3_length: 16
clone_size: .
cdr3_nt: TGTGCCAGCAGCCGTAGAGCGGGGTCGATGAACACTGAAGCTTTCTTT
cdr3_aa: CASSRRAGSMNTEAFF

v_call: TRBV6-2/TRBV6-3
j_call: TRBJ2-7
d_call: TRBD2
cdr3_length: 16
clone_size: .
cdr3_nt: TGTGCCAGCAGTTACTCGCGTCTAGCGGGAGACTACGAGCAGTACTTC
cdr3_aa: CASSYSRLAGDYEQYF

v_call: TRBV3-1/TRBV3-2
j_call: TRBJ1-1
d_call: .
cdr3_length: 14
clone_size: few
cdr3_nt: TGTGCCAGCAGCCCGCAGGGACAGAACACTGAAGCTTTCTTT
cdr3_aa: CASSPQGQNTEAFF

v_call: TRBV10-2
j_call: TRBJ1-4
d_call: .
cdr3_length: 14
clone_size: .
cdr3_nt: TGCGCCAGCAGTGGGGCAGGGTTTAATGAAAAACTGTTTTTT
cdr3_aa: CASSGAGFNEKLFF

v_call: TRBV10-3
j_call: TRBJ1-1
d_call: .
cdr3_length: 12
clone_size: .
cdr3_nt: TGTGCCATCCGCGGGGAGAACACTGAAGCTTTCTTT
cdr3_aa: CAIRGENTEAFF

v_call: TRBV6-1
j_call: TRBJ1-5
d_call: TRBD1
cdr3_length: 14
clone_size: .
cdr3_nt: TGTGCCAGCAGTGATTGGACAGGGGTTCAGCCCCAGCATTTT
cdr3_aa: CASSDWTGVQPQHF

v_call: TRBV5-4
j_call: TRBJ2-2
d_call: TRBD2
cdr3_length: 16
clone_size: .
cdr3_nt: TGTGCCAGCAGCTCGGGGACTAGCGGGAACACCGGGGAGCTGTTTTTT
cdr3_aa: CASSSGTSGNTGELFF

v_call: TRBV5-1
j_call: TRBJ2-3
d_call: .
cdr3_length: 15
clone_size: .
cdr3_nt: TGCGCCAGCAGCTTGGCCCTAGCTAGCACAGATACGCAGTATTTT
cdr3_aa: CASSLALASTDTQYF

v_call: TRBV11-2
j_call: TRBJ2-3
d_call: TRBD2
cdr3_length: 15
clone_size: .
cdr3_nt: TGTGCCAGCAGCTTAGGGCGGGGGGACACAGATACGCAGTATTTT
cdr3_aa: CASSLGRGDTDTQYF

v_call: TRBV19
j_call: TRBJ1-6
d_call: .
cdr3_length: 12
clone_size: .
cdr3_nt: TGTGCCAGTAGCGGAGGGAATTCACCCCTCCACTTT
cdr3_aa: CASSGGNSPLHF

v_call: TRBV12-3/TRBV12-4
j_call: TRBJ1-5
d_call: .
cdr3_length: 13
clone_size: .
cdr3_nt: TGTGCCAGCAGTTTAGGAGAACAGCAGCCCCAGCATTTT
cdr3_aa: CASSLGEQQPQHF